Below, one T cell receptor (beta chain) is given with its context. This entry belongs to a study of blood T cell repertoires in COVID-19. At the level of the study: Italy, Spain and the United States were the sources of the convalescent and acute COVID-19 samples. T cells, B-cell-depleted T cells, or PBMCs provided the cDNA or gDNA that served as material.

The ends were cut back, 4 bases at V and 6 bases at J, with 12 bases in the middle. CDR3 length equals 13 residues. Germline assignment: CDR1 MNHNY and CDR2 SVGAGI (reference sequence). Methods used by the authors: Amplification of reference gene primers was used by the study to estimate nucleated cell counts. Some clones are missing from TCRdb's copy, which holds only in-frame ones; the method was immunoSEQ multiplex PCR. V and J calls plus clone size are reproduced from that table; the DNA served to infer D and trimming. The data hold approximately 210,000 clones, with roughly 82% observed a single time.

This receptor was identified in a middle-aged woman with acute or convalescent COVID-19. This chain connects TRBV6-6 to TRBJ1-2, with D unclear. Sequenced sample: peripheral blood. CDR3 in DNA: TGTGCCAGCAGTTGGTCAGCCGGGGATGGCTACACCTTC. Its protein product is CASSWSAGDGYTF.